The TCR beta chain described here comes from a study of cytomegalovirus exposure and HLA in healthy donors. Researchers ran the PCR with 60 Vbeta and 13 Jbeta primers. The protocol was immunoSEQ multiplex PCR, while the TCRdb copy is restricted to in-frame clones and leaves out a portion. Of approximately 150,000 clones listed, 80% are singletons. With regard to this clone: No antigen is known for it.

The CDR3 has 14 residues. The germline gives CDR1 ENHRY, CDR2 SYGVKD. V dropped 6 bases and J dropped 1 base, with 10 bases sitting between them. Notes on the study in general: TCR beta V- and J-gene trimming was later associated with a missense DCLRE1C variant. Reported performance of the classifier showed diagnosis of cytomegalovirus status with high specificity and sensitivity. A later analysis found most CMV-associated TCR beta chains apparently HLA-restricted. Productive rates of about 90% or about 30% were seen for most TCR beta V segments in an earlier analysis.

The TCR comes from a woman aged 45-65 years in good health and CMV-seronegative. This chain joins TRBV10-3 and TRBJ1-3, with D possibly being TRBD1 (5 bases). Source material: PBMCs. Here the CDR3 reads CAIRDPGSGNTIYF. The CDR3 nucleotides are TGTGCCATCAGGGACCCAGGGTCTGGAAACACCATATATTTT.